The 11 T cell receptor beta chains below were found in one sample sequenced in a study of blood T cell repertoires in COVID-19. Some clones are missing from TCRdb's copy, which holds only in-frame ones; the method was immunoSEQ multiplex PCR. The sample lists around 73,000 clones, about 74% occurring once. Material for sequencing was peripheral blood. Every receptor here comes from a man in his sixties or seventies with COVID-19, enrolled during active disease.

This chain connects TRBV25-1 to TRBJ2-7; 7 bases line up with TRBD1. Looked up from germline, CDR1 is MGHDK and CDR2 is SYGVNS. The CDR3 is 14 residues long. V was pared by 2 bases and J by 3 bases, with 4 bases of the junction left unmatched. CDR3 sequence: CASSERGTVYEQYF. The CDR3 DNA reads as TGTGCCAGCAGTGAAAGGGGGACAGTCTACGAGCAGTACTTC.

The chain links TRBV30 to TRBJ1-6; unclear D gene. The germline V and J ends were trimmed by 4 bases and 5 bases, with 18 bases remaining between them. This CDR3 is 16 amino acids long. The germline V gene has CDR1 GTSNPN and CDR2 SVGIG (reference sequence). CDR3 protein: CAWKRIEPRHNSPLHF. In DNA form, the CDR3 reads TGTGCCTGGAAGCGTATAGAACCGCGGCATAATTCACCCCTCCACTTT.

V usage is TRBV7-2 and J usage is TRBJ2-1, with 16 nucleotides matching TRBD2. The CDR3 runs 17 residues. Looked up from germline, CDR1 is SGHTA and CDR2 is FQGNSA. V lost 5 bases to trimming and J lost 5 bases; unmatched junction nucleotides: 6. The CDR3 reads CASSPPGLAGGHNEQFF. The CDR3 nucleotides read TGTGCCAGCAGCCCCCCGGGACTAGCGGGAGGGCACAATGAGCAGTTCTTC.

This clone has at least ten counts. The gene calls are TRBV4-1 and TRBJ2-7, with TRBD2 matching 8 bases. Germline CDR1 is MGHRA and CDR2 is YSYEKL. J gave up 0 bases and V 3 bases, and 10 bases lay outside the gene matches. CDR3 length: 17 amino acids. The CDR3 DNA is TGCGCCAGCAGCCATGGGGGGGCGGGAGGTGTCTCCTACGAGCAGTACTTC. Amino acid sequence: CASSHGGAGGVSYEQYF.

The genes are TRBV19 and TRBJ2-1; 9 positions agree with TRBD1. Trimming took 4 bases from V and 2 from J; bases not matched to a gene: 6. The CDR3 sequence is 16 residues long. Germline values: CDR1 LNHDA, CDR2 SQIVND (reference sequence). CDR3 nucleotide sequence: TGTGCCAGTAGTAGAACAGGGGGCTTCACCTACAATGAGCAGTTCTTC. This gives the protein CASSRTGGFTYNEQFF.

CDR3 coding DNA: TGTGCCAGCAGTTTGACAGCCGAAGTAAGGAGCACTGAAGCTTTCTTT. Residues: CASSLTAEVRSTEAFF. J is TRBJ1-1 and V is TRBV27; tentatively, D is TRBD1 (5 bases). The CDR3 is 16 residues long. V was cut by 3 bases and J by 4 bases, with 18 bases left in between. Germline V gene lookup returns CDR1 MNHEY and CDR2 SMNVEV (reference sequence).

This chain uses TRBV11-2 with TRBJ2-7; D is uncertain. Trimming took off 5 bases at V and 2 bases at J, with 10 bases between the two ends. The CDR3 runs to 13 residues. Germline V gene data show CDR1 as SGHAT and CDR2 as FQNNGV. This CDR3 is CASSRPGPYEQYF. CDR3 nucleotide sequence: TGTGCCAGCAGCCGACCGGGTCCCTACGAGCAGTACTTC. Based on the CDR3 plus reference TRBV11-2 and TRBJ2-7, the full variable domain is EAGVAQSPRYKIIEKRQSVAFWCNPISGHATLYWYQQILGQGPKLLIQFQNNGVVDDSQLPKDRFSAERLKGVDSTLKIQPAKLEDSAVYLCASSRPGPYEQYFGPGTRLTVT.

This chain joins TRBV6-5 and TRBJ2-7; 7 bases are a match to TRBD2. The CDR3 totals 12 residues. The V gene's germline CDR1 is MNHEY and CDR2 SVGAGI. V lost 8 bases, J lost 3 bases, and 4 bases stayed unmatched. The CDR3 here is CASRGRGYEQYF. The CDR3 DNA sequence: TGTGCCAGCCGGGGGAGGGGCTACGAGCAGTACTTC.

The chain couples TRBV27 to TRBJ2-3, with 8 bases that match TRBD2. CDR3 size: 16 residues. V lost 7 bases to trimming and J lost 1 base; unmatched junction nucleotides: 10. Germline V CDR1 and CDR2: MNHEY, SMNVEV (reference sequence). CDR3 sequence reads: CASKGQDGRGTDTQYF. Written as DNA, the CDR3 is TGTGCCAGCAAGGGGCAGGACGGGAGGGGCACAGATACGCAGTATTTT.

This clone was recorded once. The rearrangement joins TRBV11-2 to TRBJ2-1, with 7 positions matching TRBD2. The length of the CDR3 is 15 residues. The germline V gene encodes CDR1 SGHAT and CDR2 FQNNGV. Trimming cost V 5 bases and J 3 bases; bases outside gene matches: 7. CDR3 nucleotide sequence: TGTGCCAGCAGCCTCCGACTAGCAGGCTACAATGAGCAGTTCTTC. Protein product: CASSLRLAGYNEQFF.

In its sample, this clone ranks as medium-sized (0.01 to 0.1%). The chain is built from TRBV7-2 and TRBJ1-5; D might be TRBD1 (5 bases). Looked up from germline, CDR1 is SGHTA and CDR2 is FQGNSA. This CDR3 spans 15 amino acids. Between the trimmed V and J ends, which lost 1 base and 1 base, there was a span of 8 bases. CDR3 in amino acids: CASSLEGYSNQPQHF. In nucleotides, the CDR3 is TGTGCCAGCAGCTTAGAGGGGTACAGCAATCAGCCCCAGCATTTT.